A single sample gave rise to the 3 T cell receptor beta chains below, sequenced in a study of monozygotic twins with inflammatory bowel disease. TCRdb re-called the 5' RACE reads and gives one entry per CDR3 protein, without DNA. The listing records some 160,000 distinct CDR3 sequences. Sequenced sample: blood. Receptor source: a human donor with ulcerative colitis or Crohn's disease, or a healthy co-twin of an affected twin (not recorded which).

The genes are TRBV5-1 and TRBJ2-5. This CDR3 is 14 amino acids long. The germline V gene has CDR1 SGHRS and CDR2 YFSETQ. The CDR3 loop is CASSLGVAGETQYF. Combining the CDR3 with reference TRBV5-1 and TRBJ2-5 gives the whole variable domain KAGVTQTPRYLIKTRGQQVTLSCSPISGHRSVSWYQQTPGQGLQFLFEYFSETQRNKGNFPGRFSGRQFSNSRSEMNVSTLELGDSALYLCASSLGVAGETQYFGPGTRLLVL.

The rearrangement uses TRBV14 and TRBJ2-2; TCRdb's D call of TRBD2 is untestable without DNA. The CDR3 extends over 13 amino acids. The germline V gene has CDR1 SGHDN and CDR2 FVKESK. The CDR3 sequence is CASSREVTGELFF.

This chain uses TRBV12-3 or TRBV12-4 with TRBJ1-1. This CDR3 contains 11 residues. The CDR3 loop is CATGRYTEAFF.